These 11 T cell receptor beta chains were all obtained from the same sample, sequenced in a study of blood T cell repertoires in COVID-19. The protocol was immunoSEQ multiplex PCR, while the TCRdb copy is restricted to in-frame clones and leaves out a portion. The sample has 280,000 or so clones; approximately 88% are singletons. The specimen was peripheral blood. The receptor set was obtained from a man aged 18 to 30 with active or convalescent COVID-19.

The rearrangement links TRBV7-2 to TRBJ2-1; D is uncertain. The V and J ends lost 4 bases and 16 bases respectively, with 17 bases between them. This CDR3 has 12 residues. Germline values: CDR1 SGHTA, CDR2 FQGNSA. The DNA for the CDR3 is TGTGCCAGCAGCTCGCTAGTGACCCGTCTCTTCTTC. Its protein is CASSSLVTRLFF.

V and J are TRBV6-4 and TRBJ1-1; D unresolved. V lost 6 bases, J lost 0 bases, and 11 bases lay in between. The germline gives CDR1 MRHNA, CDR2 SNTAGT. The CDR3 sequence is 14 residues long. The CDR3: CASSQYIMNTEAFF. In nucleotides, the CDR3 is TGTGCCAGCAGCCAGTATATCATGAACACTGAAGCTTTCTTT.

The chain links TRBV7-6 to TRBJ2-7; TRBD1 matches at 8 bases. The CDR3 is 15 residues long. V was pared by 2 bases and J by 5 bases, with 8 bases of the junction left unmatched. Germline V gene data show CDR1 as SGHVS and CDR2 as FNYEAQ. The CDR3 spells CASSLQTGAKNEQYF. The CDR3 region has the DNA TGTGCCAGCAGCTTACAGACAGGGGCGAAGAACGAGCAGTACTTC. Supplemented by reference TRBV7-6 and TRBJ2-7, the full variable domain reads GAGVSQSPRYKVTKRGQDVALRCDPISGHVSLYWYRQALGQGPEFLTYFNYEAQQDKSGLPNDRFSAERPEGSISTLTIQRTEQRDSAMYRCASSLQTGAKNEQYFGPGTRLTVT.

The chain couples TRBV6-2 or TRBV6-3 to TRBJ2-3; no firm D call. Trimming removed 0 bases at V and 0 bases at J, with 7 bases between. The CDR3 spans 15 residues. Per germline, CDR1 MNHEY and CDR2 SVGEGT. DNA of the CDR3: TGTGCCAGCAGTTACTCGGCATCTAGCACAGATACGCAGTATTTT. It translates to CASSYSASSTDTQYF.

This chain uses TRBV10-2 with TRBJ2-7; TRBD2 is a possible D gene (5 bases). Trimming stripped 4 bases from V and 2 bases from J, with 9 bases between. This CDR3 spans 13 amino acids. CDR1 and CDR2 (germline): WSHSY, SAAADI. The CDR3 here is CASSGERAYEQYF. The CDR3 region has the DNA TGCGCCAGCAGTGGGGAGAGGGCCTACGAGCAGTACTTC.

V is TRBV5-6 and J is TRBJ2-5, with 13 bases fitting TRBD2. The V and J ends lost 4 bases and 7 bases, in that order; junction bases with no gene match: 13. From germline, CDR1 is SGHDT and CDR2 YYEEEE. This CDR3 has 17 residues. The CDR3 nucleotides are TGTGCCAGCAGCGGACCCGGGACTAGCGGGGTCCCGGGGACCCAGTACTTC. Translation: CASSGPGTSGVPGTQYF.

The CDR3 sequence: CASGMNRGRYSYEQYF. For the CDR3, the DNA is TGTGCCAGCGGGATGAACAGGGGTCGATACTCCTACGAGCAGTACTTC. The chain couples TRBV28 to TRBJ2-7; 7 nucleotides line up with TRBD1. Germline trimming cut 8 bases from V and 0 bases from J; bases unmatched to any gene: 13. The CDR3 extends over 16 amino acids. The germline CDR1 and CDR2 sequences are MDHEN and SYDVKM.

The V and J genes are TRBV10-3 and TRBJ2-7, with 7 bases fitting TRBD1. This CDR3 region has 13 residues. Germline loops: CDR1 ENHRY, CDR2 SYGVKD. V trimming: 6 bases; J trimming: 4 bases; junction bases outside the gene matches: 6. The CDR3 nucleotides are TGTGCCATCAGCAAGACAGGGAAGTACGAGCAGTACTTC. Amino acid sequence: CAISKTGKYEQYF.

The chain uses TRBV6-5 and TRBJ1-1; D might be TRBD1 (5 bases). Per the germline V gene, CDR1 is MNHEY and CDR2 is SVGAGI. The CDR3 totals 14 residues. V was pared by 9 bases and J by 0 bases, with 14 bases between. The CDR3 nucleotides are TGTGCCAGTGTCGGGGGTCCGCTGAACACTGAAGCTTTCTTT. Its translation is CASVGGPLNTEAFF.

The CDR3 nucleotides are TGTGCCAGCAGCTCCGCTCTCAGGACAGGGGTGCAGCAAGAGACCCAGTACTTC. It is translated as CASSSALRTGVQQETQYF. This chain links TRBV25-1 with TRBJ2-5; 9 bases agree with TRBD1. CDR1 is MGHDK and CDR2 is SYGVNS in the germline V gene. The CDR3 is made up of 18 amino acids. V shed 6 bases and J 2 bases; nucleotides not matched to a gene: 16. Full variable domain (remainder filled in from reference TRBV25-1 and TRBJ2-5): EADIYQTPRYLVIGTGKKITLECSQTMGHDKMYWYQQDPGMELHLIHYSYGVNSTEKGDLSSESTVSRIRTEHFPLTLESARPSHTSQYLCASSSALRTGVQQETQYFGPGTRLLVL.

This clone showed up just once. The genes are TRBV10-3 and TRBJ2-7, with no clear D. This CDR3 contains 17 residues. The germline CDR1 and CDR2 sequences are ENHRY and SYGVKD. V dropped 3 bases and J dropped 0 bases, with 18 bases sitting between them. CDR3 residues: CAISDRWARLPSYEQYF. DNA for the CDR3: TGTGCCATCAGTGATCGGTGGGCGCGTCTACCCTCCTACGAGCAGTACTTC.